The present T cell receptor beta chain was sequenced within a study of T cells in Graves' hyperthyroidism and ophthalmopathy. General study findings and limits: Blood also held most thyroid clonotypes expanded beyond 0.001. With a median lead of approximately 6 months before onset, the model predicted ophthalmopathy.

This CDR3 comprises 13 residues. CDR1 and CDR2 (germline): MDHEN, SYDVKM. V lost 6 bases and J lost 3, with 9 bases in between. This clonotype appeared many times. The antigen is unknown. RNA transcripts gave rise to amplified TCR beta CDR3 regions. In the first-round RT-PCR of the TCR CDR3, the HTBI primer set was used. Using its own MiXCR run on the multiplex PCR reads, TCRdb lists one record per CDR3 protein. The repertoire has a few hundred thousand distinct CDR3 sequences, roughly 14% of them found once; the top ten carry approximately 7.4%. V usage is TRBV28 and J usage is TRBJ1-5; D unclear. This clonotype was obtained from a woman in her 30s with Graves' hyperthyroidism. Sequenced material: blood. In DNA form, the CDR3 reads TGTGCCAGCAGGTTTGGGATCAATCAGCCCCAGCATTTT. Its translation is CASRFGINQPQHF.